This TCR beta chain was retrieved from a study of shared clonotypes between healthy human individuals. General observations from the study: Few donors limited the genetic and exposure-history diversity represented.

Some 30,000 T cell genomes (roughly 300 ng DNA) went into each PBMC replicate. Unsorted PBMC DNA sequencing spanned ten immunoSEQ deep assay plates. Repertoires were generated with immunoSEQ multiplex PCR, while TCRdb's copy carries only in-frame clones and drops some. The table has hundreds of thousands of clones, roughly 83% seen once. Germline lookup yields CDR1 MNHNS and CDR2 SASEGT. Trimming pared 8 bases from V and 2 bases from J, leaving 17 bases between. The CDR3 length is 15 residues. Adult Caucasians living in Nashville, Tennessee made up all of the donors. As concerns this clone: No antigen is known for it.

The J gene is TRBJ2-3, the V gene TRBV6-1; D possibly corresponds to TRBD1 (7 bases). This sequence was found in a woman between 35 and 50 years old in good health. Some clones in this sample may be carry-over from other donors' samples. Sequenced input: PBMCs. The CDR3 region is CASGHPRGVTDTQYF. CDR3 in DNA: TGTGCCAGCGGACACCCCAGGGGGGTCACAGATACGCAGTATTTT.